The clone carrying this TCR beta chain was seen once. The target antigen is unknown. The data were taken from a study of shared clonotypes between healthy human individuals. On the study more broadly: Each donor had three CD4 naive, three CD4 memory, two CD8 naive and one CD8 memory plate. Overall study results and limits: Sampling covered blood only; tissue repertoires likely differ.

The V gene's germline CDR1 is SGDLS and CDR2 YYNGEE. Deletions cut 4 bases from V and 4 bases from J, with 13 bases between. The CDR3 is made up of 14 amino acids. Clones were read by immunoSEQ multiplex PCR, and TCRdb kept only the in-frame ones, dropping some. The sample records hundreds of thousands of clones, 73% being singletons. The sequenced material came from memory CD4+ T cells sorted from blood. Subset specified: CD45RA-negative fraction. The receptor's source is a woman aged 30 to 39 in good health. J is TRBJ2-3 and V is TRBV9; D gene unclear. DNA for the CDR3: TGTGCCAGCAGCTTTACCCCCGAGGCAGATACGCAGTATTTT. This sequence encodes CASSFTPEADTQYF.